Detailed here is one T cell receptor (beta chain). These data come from a study of T cell changes during pregnancy in multiple sclerosis. TCRdb's table, derived via immunoSEQ multiplex PCR, lists solely in-frame clones and lacks some. In the table there are under 95,000 clones, around 94% of which are singletons. Germline V gene data show CDR1 as SNHLY and CDR2 as FYNNEI. V dropped 7 bases and J dropped 7; count of bases not matched to a gene: 11. The CDR3 spans 15 residues. This TCR was recovered from a female donor in good health, enrolled as a control in a pregnancy study. J is TRBJ1-4 and V is TRBV2; 8 bases agree with TRBD1. Here the sequenced sample was peripheral blood, taken in the second trimester of pregnancy. The CDR3 nucleotides are TGTGCCAGCATAAATGACAGGGGCTCGGGTGAAAAACTGTTTTTT. Protein sequence: CASINDRGSGEKLFF.